The 19 T cell receptor beta chains below all came from one sample that was sequenced in a study of cytomegalovirus exposure and HLA in healthy donors. Vbeta (60) and Jbeta (13) primers were used in the PCR. Sequenced by immunoSEQ multiplex PCR; TCRdb stores in-frame clones only, minus some. The sample lists about 180,000 clones; about 77% were seen once. Material for sequencing was PBMCs. These receptors came from a young woman in good health and CMV-seropositive.

V and J are TRBV5-1 and TRBJ2-2, with 7 bases that match TRBD2. Per the germline V gene, CDR1 is SGHRS and CDR2 is YFSETQ. This CDR3 spans 15 amino acids. The ends lost 5 bases at V and 1 base at J; junction bases unmatched: 5. The CDR3 protein is CASSPGGMNTGELFF. In nucleotides, the CDR3 is TGCGCCAGCAGTCCCGGGGGGATGAACACCGGGGAGCTGTTTTTT.

With respect to this clone: The junction shows a germline mismatch at one end, possibly a read error. The rearrangement uses TRBV10-2 and TRBJ2-4; a possible D gene is TRBD1 (5 bases). The CDR3 is 22 residues long. The germline gives CDR1 WSHSY, CDR2 SAAADI. CDR3 in DNA: TGCGCCAGCAGTATAGCCCGGCCACGGCTTCAGGGCTCTCCTATAGCCAAAAACAGTCAGTACTTC. Its protein is CASSIARPRLQGSPIAKNSQYF.

V usage is TRBV5-4 and J usage is TRBJ1-2; D call uncertain. V was trimmed by 0 bases and J by 8 bases, leaving 11 bases between them. Germline lookup yields CDR1 SGHNT and CDR2 YYREEE (reference sequence). This CDR3 is built from 13 residues. The CDR3 here is CASSLGLTRGYTF. The DNA for the CDR3 is TGTGCCAGCAGCTTGGGACTCACGAGGGGCTACACCTTC.

V usage is TRBV6-6 and J usage is TRBJ2-1, with 7 bases fitting TRBD1. The germline V gene has CDR1 MNHNY and CDR2 SVGAGI (reference sequence). Germline trimming cut 5 bases from V and 10 bases from J; bases unmatched to any gene: 8. The CDR3 spans 13 residues. This chain's CDR3 is CASSPYRGLEQFF. The CDR3 DNA reads as TGTGCCAGCAGTCCATACAGGGGTTTGGAGCAGTTCTTC.

The rearrangement joins TRBV4-3 to TRBJ1-2, with 8 bases identical to TRBD1. CDR3 length: 15 residues. In germline, CDR1 is LGHNA, CDR2 YSLEER. J was trimmed by 3 bases and V by 1 base; bases with no gene match: 4. This CDR3 reads CASSQARDRYYGYTF. CDR3 coding DNA: TGCGCCAGCAGCCAAGCTCGGGACAGGTACTATGGCTACACCTTC.

This clone was recorded a few times. J is TRBJ1-1 and V is TRBV7-9; D ambiguous. The germline V gene encodes CDR1 SEHNR and CDR2 FQNEAQ (reference sequence). This CDR3 has 14 residues. V was trimmed by 2 bases and J by 1 base, leaving 8 bases between them. In nucleotides, the CDR3 is TGTGCCAGCAGCTTAAGCACGGGGAACACTGAAGCTTTCTTT. Its protein is CASSLSTGNTEAFF.

The chain links TRBV11-2 to TRBJ1-2, with 9 bases fitting TRBD1. Germline V lookup: CDR1 SGHAT, CDR2 FQNNGV. Unmatched junction bases numbered 10, after V lost 4 bases and J lost 4 bases. The CDR3 totals 16 residues. CDR3 protein: CASSSPPTGGLYGYTF. In nucleotides, the CDR3 is TGTGCCAGCAGCTCACCCCCGACAGGGGGTCTCTATGGCTACACCTTC.

The chain uses TRBV5-1 and TRBJ1-1; 8 bases align to TRBD1. V shed 4 bases and J 2 bases; nucleotides not matched to a gene: 7. Germline assignment: CDR1 SGHRS and CDR2 YFSETQ. The CDR3 sequence is 15 residues long. The CDR3 sequence is CASSDDRGANTEAFF. In nucleotides, the CDR3 is TGCGCCAGCAGCGATGACAGGGGAGCTAACACTGAAGCTTTCTTT.

This sequence joins TRBV29-1 and TRBJ2-3; 11 positions agree with TRBD2. The CDR3 extends over 14 amino acids. With V trimmed by 6 bases and J by 1 base, 3 bases remained unmatched. Germline V CDR1 and CDR2: SQVTM, ANQGSEA. The CDR3 sequence: CSVVAGGRTDTQYF. Written as DNA, the CDR3 is TGCAGCGTCGTAGCGGGGGGGCGCACAGATACGCAGTATTTT.

This sequence joins TRBV4-2 and TRBJ1-1; TRBD1 agrees at 7 bases. CDR1 and CDR2 (germline): LGHNA, YNFKEQ. The CDR3 loop spans 15 amino acids. Unmatched junction bases numbered 12, after V lost 5 bases and J lost 6 bases. The CDR3 here is CASSSFGDSTPEAFF. The DNA of the CDR3 is TGTGCCAGCAGCTCGTTTGGGGACAGCACCCCTGAAGCTTTCTTT.

The chain carries TRBV28 and TRBJ2-7; 7 nucleotides agree with TRBD1. J gave up 0 bases and V 4 bases, and 6 bases lay outside the gene matches. The CDR3 contains 15 residues. The V gene's germline CDR1 is MDHEN and CDR2 SYDVKM. DNA of the CDR3: TGTGCCAGCAGTTCAACCGGGACAGCCTCCTACGAGCAGTACTTC. Translated, it gives CASSSTGTASYEQYF.

The chain carries TRBV5-1 and TRBJ1-2; D gene ambiguous. This CDR3 comprises 14 residues. V lost 2 bases and J lost 2, with 10 bases in between. Germline lookup yields CDR1 SGHRS and CDR2 YFSETQ. CDR3 in amino acids: CASSLGGRNYGYTF. CDR3 DNA sequence: TGCGCCAGCAGCTTAGGCGGGCGAAACTATGGCTACACCTTC.

The chain links TRBV28 to TRBJ1-5, with unresolved D. Germline CDR1 MDHEN, CDR2 SYDVKM. V gave up 11 bases and J gave up 3 bases, with 11 bases separating them. This CDR3 is built from 12 residues. The CDR3 DNA reads as TGTGCCGGGAGGTCACCCAATCAGCCCCAGCATTTT. It translates to CAGRSPNQPQHF.

This clone was observed once. This chain joins TRBV6-5 and TRBJ1-6; 9 bases align to TRBD1. The CDR3 is 15 residues long. V was clipped by 2 bases and J by 12 bases; unmatched bases: 8. CDR1 and CDR2 from the germline V gene are MNHEY and SVGAGI. The CDR3, as DNA: TGTGCCAGCAGTTACGGGACAGGGTTGGGGGGACCCCTCCACTTT. Translated: CASSYGTGLGGPLHF.

V usage is TRBV29-1 and J usage is TRBJ1-3; D not certain. Trimming pared 6 bases from V and 4 bases from J, leaving 13 bases between. CDR3 size: 13 residues. Germline CDR1 is SQVTM and CDR2 is ANQGSEA. This CDR3 is CSVGRGLGNTIYF. The CDR3 nucleotides are TGCAGCGTGGGCAGAGGGTTGGGAAACACCATATATTTT.

The chain recombines TRBV2 with TRBJ2-6; TRBD1 aligns across 8 bases. The germline V gene has CDR1 SNHLY and CDR2 FYNNEI. The CDR3 length is 15 residues. V was clipped by 6 bases and J by 2 bases; unmatched bases: 3. CDR3: CASRVDRAGANVLTF. In DNA, the CDR3 is TGTGCCAGCAGGGTGGACAGGGCTGGGGCCAACGTCCTGACTTTC.

The chain recombines TRBV9 with TRBJ2-7; 7 nucleotides align to TRBD1. The V gene end was trimmed by 4 bases and the J gene end by 2 bases; junction bases not matched to a gene: 9. The CDR3 extends over 15 amino acids. The germline V gene encodes CDR1 SGDLS and CDR2 YYNGEE. The CDR3 protein is CASSPLSQGAYEQYF. DNA for the CDR3: TGTGCCAGCAGCCCCTTAAGTCAGGGGGCCTACGAGCAGTACTTC.

The V gene is TRBV9, the J gene TRBJ2-7, with TRBD2 matching over 8 bases. Germline V gene sequence: CDR1 SGDLS, CDR2 YYNGEE. V lost 2 bases and J lost 4; bases outside the gene matches: 8. This CDR3 is built from 15 residues. This CDR3 reads CASSVGDSGMYEQYF. As DNA, the CDR3 is TGTGCCAGCAGCGTCGGGGATAGCGGGATGTACGAGCAGTACTTC.

The chain carries TRBV28 and TRBJ2-7; TRBD1 aligns across 7 bases. This CDR3 is 12 amino acids long. J lost 3 bases, V lost 6 bases, and 2 bases had no gene match. Per germline, CDR1 MDHEN and CDR2 SYDVKM. The CDR3 nucleotides are TGTGCCAGCAGCCCAGGGGGCTACGAGCAGTACTTC. This codes for CASSPGGYEQYF.